This passage covers 27 T cell receptor beta chains from one sample sequenced in a study of T cell responses to AZD1222 COVID-19 vaccine. Measured with immunoSEQ multiplex PCR; TCRdb has only the in-frame clones, and not every one. The sample has some 180,000 clones, almost 90% seen once; the top ten hold about 0.53%. This material consisted of peripheral blood, taken on day 0 of AZD1222 vaccination. All receptors derive from an adult in good health.

The rearrangement joins TRBV28 to TRBJ1-5; 7 positions agree with TRBD1. The CDR3 has 15 amino acids. Germline CDR1 is MDHEN and CDR2 is SYDVKM. V shed 2 bases, J shed 6 bases, and the junction held 7 bases outside the gene matches. The chain's CDR3 is CASSLPRQGGQPQHF. In nucleotides, the CDR3 is TGTGCCAGCAGTTTACCAAGGCAGGGGGGTCAGCCCCAGCATTTT.

This rearrangement joins TRBV24-1 to TRBJ2-5, with TRBD1 identical over 8 bases. Trimming took 1 base from V and 5 from J; bases not matched to a gene: 8. The CDR3 loop spans 16 amino acids. In germline, CDR1 is KGHDR, CDR2 SFDVKD. In DNA, the CDR3 is TGTGCCACCAGTGATTTTGACAGGGGACCCCGGGAGACCCAGTACTTC. This translates into CATSDFDRGPRETQYF.

The chain couples TRBV7-3 to TRBJ2-3, with D possibly TRBD2 on 6 matching bases. CDR3 length: 14 residues. With 5 bases removed from V and 2 bases from J, the gap between germline ends came to 11 bases. In germline, CDR1 is SGHTA, CDR2 FQGTGA. As DNA, the CDR3 is TGTGCCAGCAGCCCGCGGGACTCCACAGATACGCAGTATTTT. This sequence encodes CASSPRDSTDTQYF.

This chain uses TRBV6-1 with TRBJ1-2; D is perhaps TRBD1 (5 bases). Trimming stripped 3 bases from V and 2 bases from J, with 7 bases between. Per germline, CDR1 MNHNS and CDR2 SASEGT. The CDR3 is 13 residues long. The CDR3 region has the DNA TGTGCCAGCAGTGAGCGGGGGAACTATGGCTACACCTTC. Translation gives CASSERGNYGYTF.

This clone was observed once. The rearrangement uses TRBV19 and TRBJ2-2; D gene ambiguous. Trimming took off 2 bases at V and 0 bases at J, with 7 bases between the two ends. In germline, CDR1 is LNHDA, CDR2 SQIVND (reference sequence). This CDR3 contains 15 residues. This CDR3 is CASSITVSNTGELFF. CDR3 nucleotide sequence: TGTGCCAGTAGTATAACAGTTTCGAACACCGGGGAGCTGTTTTTT.

The chain is built from TRBV7-2 and TRBJ2-5; 10 bases align to TRBD2. J lost 5 bases, V lost 6 bases, and 18 bases had no gene match. Germline V gene sequence: CDR1 SGHTA, CDR2 FQGNSA. The CDR3 totals 18 residues. CDR3 region: CASSYLGASGGYWETQYF. In nucleotides, the CDR3 is TGTGCCAGCAGTTACCTAGGGGCTAGCGGGGGTTATTGGGAGACCCAGTACTTC.

The genes are TRBV5-5 and TRBJ1-1, with TRBD1 identical over 7 bases. Germline V gene data show CDR1 as SGHKS and CDR2 as YYEKEE (reference sequence). CDR3 size: 14 residues. J gave up 3 bases and V 4 bases, and 6 bases lay outside the gene matches. The CDR3 sequence is CASSKRDRDTEAFF. The CDR3 region has the DNA TGTGCCAGCAGCAAACGAGACAGGGACACTGAAGCTTTCTTT.

This chain connects TRBV28 to TRBJ1-1; D gene unclear. The V end lost 5 bases, the J end lost 6 bases, and 16 bases lay between the germline ends. This CDR3 has 14 amino acids. Germline CDR1 is MDHEN and CDR2 is SYDVKM. The CDR3 is CASSTRPPRAEAFF. The CDR3 DNA reads as TGTGCCAGCAGTACCCGGCCGCCGAGGGCTGAAGCTTTCTTT.

Notes on this clone: Relative to the germline gene, one junction end is altered; a read error may explain this. V usage is TRBV6-6 and J usage is TRBJ1-2, with 10 bases identical to TRBD1. The germline CDR1 and CDR2 sequences are MNHNY and SVGAGI (reference sequence). The CDR3 sequence is 15 residues long. The DNA for the CDR3 is TGTGCCAGCAGTTACGCAGACCTCCTAACCGGACAGGGGGCCTTC. Its translation: CASSYADLLTGQGAF.

The CDR3 region is CASSPRNSGRGNEQFF. The CDR3 coding sequence is TGTGCCAGCTCACCACGAAATAGCGGGAGAGGCAATGAGCAGTTCTTC. The chain is built from TRBV18 and TRBJ2-1; 9 nucleotides match TRBD2. The CDR3 spans 16 residues. Germline loops: CDR1 KGHSH, CDR2 LQKENI. V was pared by 1 base and J by 6 bases, with 7 bases of the junction left unmatched.

The chain employs TRBV2 and TRBJ1-2; 7 bases agree with TRBD1. Trimming took 9 bases from V and 4 from J; bases not matched to a gene: 11. This CDR3 comprises 14 residues. In germline, CDR1 is SNHLY, CDR2 FYNNEI. The CDR3 sequence is CARLGTGASYGYTF. In nucleotides, the CDR3 is TGTGCCAGGTTGGGTACAGGGGCAAGCTATGGCTACACCTTC. Filled out from reference TRBV2 and TRBJ1-2, the complete variable domain reads EPEVTQTPSHQVTQMGQEVILRCVPISNHLYFYWYRQILGQKVEFLVSFYNNEISEKSEIFDDQFSVERPDGSNFTLKIRSTKLEDSAMYFCARLGTGASYGYTFGSGTRLTVV.

The gene calls are TRBV5-4 and TRBJ2-1; 8 bases map to TRBD2. From germline, CDR1 is SGHNT and CDR2 YYREEE (reference sequence). This CDR3 is built from 15 residues. V shed 1 base, J shed 7 bases, and the junction held 7 bases outside the gene matches. The CDR3 is CASSLYGRAGNEQFF. The CDR3 region has the DNA TGTGCCAGCAGCTTGTACGGGAGGGCTGGAAATGAGCAGTTCTTC.

The chain carries TRBV28 and TRBJ2-7, with a possible D match to TRBD1 (7 bases). Germline V CDR1 and CDR2: MDHEN, SYDVKM. Deletions cut 1 base from V and 7 bases from J, with 20 bases between. The CDR3 has 16 amino acids. CDR3 sequence reads: CASSLLGPGGLREQYF. The CDR3 DNA follows: TGTGCCAGCAGTTTATTAGGGCCAGGGGGGCTTAGGGAGCAGTACTTC.

This chain uses TRBV5-1 with TRBJ1-5, with a possible D match to TRBD1 (6 bases). Trimming shortened V by 4 bases and J by 6 bases, and 11 bases separated the two germline ends. Germline CDR1 reads SGHRS; CDR2 reads YFSETQ. This CDR3 is 13 amino acids long. For the CDR3, the DNA is TGCGCCAGCAGCCCGACGACAGGTCAGCCCCAGCATTTT. Its protein product is CASSPTTGQPQHF.

V usage is TRBV27 and J usage is TRBJ2-3; D may be TRBD1 (6 bases). V lost 6 bases and J lost 0, with 13 bases in between. This CDR3 contains 15 residues. Germline values: CDR1 MNHEY, CDR2 SMNVEV (reference sequence). In nucleotides, the CDR3 is TGTGCCAGCAGCCAACTGACAGGTAGCACAGATACGCAGTATTTT. Protein product: CASSQLTGSTDTQYF.

The chain is built from TRBV28 and TRBJ1-2, with D hard to call. Germline CDR1 and CDR2: MDHEN and SYDVKM. This CDR3 region has 12 residues. The V end was cut by 6 bases, the J end by 8 bases, with 13 bases between. In DNA form, the CDR3 reads TGTGCCAGCAGAAGACCAAGGTCGGGCTACACCTTC. Translation gives CASRRPRSGYTF.

The V and J genes are TRBV20-1 and TRBJ2-3; D unresolved. This CDR3 has 13 amino acids. Germline V gene lookup returns CDR1 DFQATT and CDR2 SNEGSKA (reference sequence). Trimming left V 3 bases short and J 5 bases short, with 12 bases between. As DNA, the CDR3 is TGCAGTGCTAGTCGCGGAAGTGGAGATACGCAGTATTTT. It yields the protein CSASRGSGDTQYF.

This chain links TRBV28 with TRBJ2-5; D is unresolved. CDR3 length: 15 residues. The germline CDR1 and CDR2 sequences are MDHEN and SYDVKM. V was trimmed by 3 bases and J by 2 bases, leaving 13 bases between them. The CDR3 DNA is TGTGCCAGCAGTTTTCCAGCAGTTGATCAAGAGACCCAGTACTTC. It specifies CASSFPAVDQETQYF.

This sequence joins TRBV10-3 and TRBJ1-1, with 7 bases matching TRBD1. Germline CDR1 is ENHRY and CDR2 is SYGVKD. V trimming: 4 bases; J trimming: 6 bases; junction bases outside the gene matches: 8. CDR3 size: 14 residues. The CDR3 protein is CAISGGTGDAEAFF. CDR3 sequence (DNA): TGTGCCATCAGTGGGGGCACAGGGGACGCTGAAGCTTTCTTT.

The chain links TRBV28 to TRBJ1-5; D may be TRBD1 (6 bases). There are 16 residues in the CDR3. V was clipped by 5 bases and J by 2 bases, with 16 bases between them. In germline, CDR1 is MDHEN, CDR2 SYDVKM. The CDR3 protein is CASSAPGGSGNQPQHF. The DNA of the CDR3 is TGTGCCAGCAGTGCTCCGGGGGGCTCGGGCAATCAGCCCCAGCATTTT.

The genes are TRBV19 and TRBJ1-6; D might be TRBD1 (5 bases). The CDR3 runs to 14 residues. Deletions cut 7 bases from V and 5 bases from J, with 12 bases between. Germline CDR1 LNHDA, CDR2 SQIVND (reference sequence). CDR3: CASNGGRDNSPLHF. CDR3 nucleotides: TGTGCCAGTAACGGAGGCAGGGATAATTCACCCCTCCACTTT.

V is TRBV28 and J is TRBJ1-1, with 7 nucleotides matching TRBD1. The ends lost 7 bases at V and 5 bases at J; junction bases unmatched: 10. CDR1 is MDHEN, CDR2 SYDVKM, per germline. The length of the CDR3 is 14 residues. CDR3 DNA sequence: TGTGCCAGCAAGGTAGGGGGCAGTAGGACTGAAGCTTTCTTT. Its protein product is CASKVGGSRTEAFF.

The chain links TRBV27 to TRBJ1-4; D possibly corresponds to TRBD1 (5 bases). V lost 5 bases and J 2 bases, leaving 15 bases between the germline ends. Germline CDR1 MNHEY, CDR2 SMNVEV (reference sequence). The CDR3 has 16 residues. This chain's CDR3 is CASSARWDFTNEKLFF. The CDR3 DNA follows: TGTGCCAGCAGTGCTCGATGGGACTTCACTAATGAAAAACTGTTTTTT.

This rearrangement joins TRBV7-2 to TRBJ2-5; 8 nucleotides line up with TRBD2. Germline trimming cut 5 bases from V and 4 bases from J; bases unmatched to any gene: 6. CDR3 length equals 14 residues. Germline loops: CDR1 SGHTA, CDR2 FQGNSA. The CDR3 DNA reads as TGTGCCAGCAGCATCGGGGGGGCCCCAGAGACCCAGTACTTC. Protein sequence: CASSIGGAPETQYF. The whole variable domain, filled in from reference TRBV7-2 and TRBJ2-5, reads GAGVSQSPSNKVTEKGKDVELRCDPISGHTALYWYRQSLGQGLEFLIYFQGNSAPDKSGLPSDRFSAERTGGSVSTLTIQRTQQEDSAVYLCASSIGGAPETQYFGPGTRLLVL.

This chain joins TRBV7-3 and TRBJ2-7, with D perhaps TRBD1 (6 bases). Trimming shortened V by 6 bases and J by 6 bases, and 15 bases separated the two germline ends. CDR1 and CDR2 (germline): SGHTA, FQGTGA. CDR3 length: 13 amino acids. CDR3 loop: CASSPSPRGEQYF. The DNA of the CDR3 is TGTGCCAGCAGTCCCTCCCCCAGGGGCGAGCAGTACTTC.

This clone was seen once. The chain couples TRBV27 to TRBJ1-2; the match to TRBD1 covers 8 bases. Germline trimming cut 5 bases from V and 8 bases from J; bases unmatched to any gene: 4. The CDR3 extends over 12 amino acids. From germline, CDR1 is MNHEY and CDR2 SMNVEV (reference sequence). CDR3 loop: CASSGTGGGYTF. DNA for the CDR3: TGTGCCAGCAGTGGGACAGGAGGCGGCTACACCTTC.

The V gene is TRBV25-1, the J gene TRBJ1-1; the D is unclear. V was cut by 10 bases and J by 8 bases, with 20 bases left in between. The CDR3 totals 13 residues. Germline CDR1 reads MGHDK; CDR2 reads SYGVNS. The CDR3 loop is CAIPERPREEAFF. CDR3 in DNA: TGTGCCATCCCGGAGCGCCCGCGTGAAGAAGCTTTCTTT.